These T cell receptor beta chains were read from a single sample in a study of a mutant IDH1 vaccine in newly diagnosed glioma. Using immunoSEQ multiplex PCR, the repertoire was profiled, and TCRdb retains in-frame clones only, with some absent. The sample holds some 67,000 clones, about four fifths seen once. Sequenced material: peripheral blood mononuclear cells (PBMCs), taken from a glioma patient treated with radiotherapy, temozolomide or both. The receptors were sampled from a woman aged 18-29 years with glioma. Some clones in this sample may be carry-over from other donors' samples. Each CDR3 is given with its conserved first and last residue. D genes are given only for firm matches. Size values are once, few and many counts, or a class for expanded clones, and some rows have none.

abundance	v_gene	j_gene	d_gene	CDR3nt	CDR3aa
.	TRBV29-1	TRBJ2-1	.	TGCAGCGTTGACCGGGAGAACCGCAATGAGCAGTTCTTC	CSVDRENRNEQFF
once	TRBV4-1	TRBJ1-1	.	TGCGCCAGCAGCCAAGCCTACACAGGTCCTGAAGCTTTCTTT	CASSQAYTGPEAFF
.	TRBV9	TRBJ1-3	.	TGTGCCAGCAGCGTCGGCAGCACTGGAAACACCATATATTTT	CASSVGSTGNTIYF
.	TRBV5-1	TRBJ2-7	TRBD1	TGCGCCAGCAGCTTGGAGGGACAGGGATACTACGAGCAGTACTTC	CASSLEGQGYYEQYF
.	TRBV29-1	TRBJ2-1	TRBD2	TGCAGCGTTGAAGATCTTCGACTAGCGGGTGAAGGGGTATATAATGAGCAGTTCTTC	CSVEDLRLAGEGVYNEQFF
.	TRBV6-1	TRBJ1-3	.	TGTGCCAGCAGTGAGCAGGCCGACGCAGGCACCATATATTTT	CASSEQADAGTIYF
.	TRBV5-1	TRBJ2-7	.	TGCGCCAGCAGCTCCCAAGCGGGTTATGGCGAGCAGTACTTC	CASSSQAGYGEQYF
.	TRBV6-6	TRBJ2-3	.	TGTGCCAGCAGTAGCCCAACTAGCAATACGCAGTATTTT	CASSSPTSNTQYF
few	TRBV4-1	TRBJ1-4	.	TGCGCCAGCAGCCGGGACGCTCTTAATGAAAAACTGTTTTTT	CASSRDALNEKLFF
.	TRBV30	TRBJ2-5	.	TGTGCCTGGACCTTCGGGGTAATAGCGAGGGAGACCCAGTACTTC	CAWTFGVIARETQYF
.	TRBV30	TRBJ2-7	.	TGTGCCTGCCCCTCCAGCGTCTCCGCCTACGAGCAGTACTTC	CACPSSVSAYEQYF